This entry lists 18 T cell receptor beta chains sequenced from one sample in a study of CD8 T cell repertoires and HIV-1 epitope variants. Their antigens are not known. TCRdb's copy holds only in-frame clones and misses some; the assay was immunoSEQ multiplex PCR. Counted here are 4,500 to 7,000 clones, around 66% occurring once; the ten biggest clones make up roughly 41%. Sample: cultured CD8+ T cells derived from PBMCs. The receptors here all came from a male donor with HIV.

The rearrangement uses TRBV10-3 and TRBJ2-7; D gene unclear. V gave up 0 bases and J gave up 5 bases, with 11 bases separating them. The CDR3 covers 14 residues. Germline loops: CDR1 ENHRY, CDR2 SYGVKD. CDR3 DNA: TGTGCCATCAGTGAGTCTCTTTTGGCAGACGAGCAGTACTTC. This sequence encodes CAISESLLADEQYF.

The chain combines TRBV7-5 with TRBJ2-7; the table's D call, TRBD1, was not checked against the DNA. TRBV7-5 is a pseudogene segment. The CDR3 is made up of 14 amino acids. For the CDR3, the DNA is TGTGCCAGCAGCTTGGGACAGTACCTTCGTGAGCAGTACTTC. It codes for CASSLGQYLREQYF.

Relative to its sample, this clone is large. The rearrangement uses TRBV15 and TRBJ1-1; D is unclear. V dropped 0 bases and J dropped 2 bases, with 10 bases sitting between them. The CDR3 totals 15 residues. Germline assignment: CDR1 LNHNV and CDR2 YYDKDF (reference sequence). The CDR3 region has the DNA TGTGCCACCAGCAGAGATAGGGCGCCAAACACTGAAGCTTTCTTT. Translated: CATSRDRAPNTEAFF.

The CDR3 is CAGGNTGELFF. The CDR3 nucleotides read TGTGCGGGCGGGAACACCGGGGAGCTGTTTTTT. The rearrangement links TRBV19 to TRBJ2-2; no firm D call. Germline V lookup: CDR1 LNHDA, CDR2 SQIVND (reference sequence). This CDR3 contains 11 residues.

The chain recombines TRBV6-5 with TRBJ2-2; TRBD1 matches at 9 bases. V lost 6 bases to trimming and J lost 1 base; unmatched junction nucleotides: 3. CDR1 MNHEY and CDR2 SVGAGI come from the germline V gene. The CDR3 has 15 amino acids. In DNA form, the CDR3 reads TGTGCCAGCAGAGGGACAGGGTGGAACACCGGGGAGCTGTTTTTT. This translates into CASRGTGWNTGELFF.

The J gene is TRBJ2-3, the V gene TRBV5-8; D is possibly TRBD1 (6 bases). The CDR3 extends over 15 amino acids. Trimming removed 0 bases from V and 6 bases from J, with 14 bases in between. Germline V gene data show CDR1 as SGHTS and CDR2 as YDEGEE. DNA of the CDR3: TGTGCCAGCAGCTTGGAAGACAGGTGGGGGGATACGCAGTATTTT. It encodes CASSLEDRWGDTQYF.

The rearrangement links TRBV7-2 to TRBJ2-3, with D possibly being TRBD1 or TRBD2 (5 bases each). CDR3 length: 13 amino acids. The germline CDR1 and CDR2 sequences are SGHTA and FQGNSA. Trimming removed 1 base from V and 9 bases from J, with 11 bases in between. The CDR3 DNA reads TGTGCCAGCAGCTTAGACGGGGCCCAGACGCAGTATTTT. Amino acid sequence: CASSLDGAQTQYF.

This clone was observed once. V gene TRBV6-5 combines with J gene TRBJ2-7, with no clear D. The germline V gene has CDR1 MNHEY and CDR2 SVGAGI. This CDR3 contains 10 residues. Trimming cost V 8 bases and J 1 base, with 3 bases left between them. Here the CDR3 DNA reads TGTGCCAGCGGGTCCTACGAGCAGTACTTC. It is translated as CASGSYEQYF.

The gene calls are TRBV7-2 and TRBJ2-5; TRBD2 aligns across 9 bases. The CDR3 loop spans 14 amino acids. V lost 7 bases, J lost 5 bases, and 8 bases stayed unmatched. CDR1 is SGHTA and CDR2 is FQGNSA in the germline V gene. The CDR3 region has the DNA TGTGCCAGCATCGCGCGGGGGGGCTTGGAGACCCAGTACTTC. It specifies CASIARGGLETQYF.

A single count supports this clone. This rearrangement joins TRBV5-4 to TRBJ1-5; TRBD1 aligns across 9 bases. J gave up 7 bases and V 0 bases, and 5 bases lay outside the gene matches. The CDR3 extends over 15 amino acids. Germline CDR1 is SGHNT and CDR2 is YYREEE (reference sequence). The CDR3 bases are TGTGCCAGCAGCTTGGATACAGGGGGCGGCCAGCCCCAGCATTTT. Its protein is CASSLDTGGGQPQHF.

The chain joins TRBV13 to TRBJ2-7, with 8 bases lining up with TRBD2. V lost 0 bases to trimming and J lost 2 bases; unmatched junction nucleotides: 15. Germline assignment: CDR1 PRHDT and CDR2 FYEKMQ (reference sequence). CDR3 length equals 19 residues. This CDR3 is CASSLGTVFGGGKTYEQYF. The CDR3 region has the DNA TGTGCCAGCAGCTTAGGCACGGTGTTCGGCGGGGGGAAGACCTACGAGCAGTACTTC.

Concerning this clone: Different DNA sequences within this sample yield the same CDR3. The chain couples TRBV5-4 to TRBJ2-7; TRBD2 is a possible D gene (7 bases). Germline V gene data show CDR1 as SGHNT and CDR2 as YYREEE (reference sequence). Trimming pared 6 bases from V and 1 base from J, leaving 17 bases between. The CDR3 spans 15 residues. The DNA for the CDR3 is TGTGCCAGCACCGGCGAGGGGGGGCCATCCTACGAGCAGTACTTC. This sequence encodes CASTGEGGPSYEQYF.

V gene TRBV4-2 combines with J gene TRBJ1-5; tentatively, D is TRBD1 (5 bases). The germline CDR1 and CDR2 sequences are LGHNA and YNFKEQ. This CDR3 is built from 15 residues. V was shortened by 10 bases and J by 5 bases, with 21 bases between the two germline ends. For the CDR3, the DNA is TGTGCCATCCTGGGGGGGGACGCCCGCGATCAGCCCCAGCATTTT. This sequence encodes CAILGGDARDQPQHF.

This chain uses TRBV6-6 with TRBJ1-1; 9 positions agree with TRBD1. CDR3 size: 14 residues. V lost 4 bases to trimming and J lost 3 bases; unmatched junction nucleotides: 3. CDR1 is MNHNY and CDR2 is SVGAGI in the germline V gene (reference sequence). The CDR3 sequence is CASSLDRGDTEAFF. Here the CDR3 DNA reads TGTGCCAGCAGTTTGGACAGGGGAGACACTGAAGCTTTCTTT.

This clone was counted a few times. V usage is TRBV6-4 and J usage is TRBJ2-2; no definite D call. This CDR3 has 13 residues. Trimming pared 2 bases from V and 1 base from J, leaving 2 bases between. Germline V gene data show CDR1 as MRHNA and CDR2 as SNTAGT. CDR3 in amino acids: CASSDRNTGELFF. The CDR3 DNA is TGTGCCAGCAGTGACAGGAACACCGGGGAGCTGTTTTTT.

This chain connects TRBV7-9 to TRBJ2-7; the match to TRBD1 covers 8 bases. Germline V gene sequence: CDR1 SEHNR, CDR2 FQNEAQ (reference sequence). Trimming took 0 bases from V and 0 from J; bases not matched to a gene: 4. This CDR3 has 16 amino acids. The CDR3: CASSLASGGFSYEQYF. CDR3 sequence (DNA): TGTGCCAGCAGCTTAGCTTCAGGGGGCTTCTCCTACGAGCAGTACTTC.

V and J are TRBV5-5 and TRBJ2-2, with D uncertain. Germline V gene sequence: CDR1 SGHKS, CDR2 YYEKEE (reference sequence). Between the trimmed V and J ends, which lost 0 bases and 5 bases, there was a span of 5 bases. This CDR3 is built from 13 residues. The CDR3 sequence is CASSLAGTGELFF. The CDR3 bases are TGTGCCAGCAGCTTGGCCGGTACCGGGGAGCTGTTTTTT.

This chain links TRBV11-2 with TRBJ2-7; D is unclear. The CDR3 is made up of 13 amino acids. Germline loops: CDR1 SGHAT, CDR2 FQNNGV. Trimming stripped 1 base from V and 1 base from J, with 5 bases between. This CDR3 reads CASSLGVSYEQYF. In nucleotides, the CDR3 is TGTGCCAGCAGCTTAGGAGTTTCCTACGAGCAGTACTTC.